The 14 T cell receptor beta chains below were found in one sample sequenced in a study of T cell responses to AZD1222 COVID-19 vaccine. The table came from immunoSEQ multiplex PCR; TCRdb's copy has only in-frame clones and leaves some out. The sample has around 170,000 clones; around 93% are singletons. The sequences come from peripheral blood, collected on day 0 of AZD1222 vaccination. The receptors stem from an adult in good health.

The chain links TRBV14 to TRBJ2-6, with D unresolved. The CDR3 contains 13 residues. Deletions cut 4 bases from V and 4 bases from J, with 5 bases between. CDR1 is SGHDN and CDR2 is FVKESK in the germline V gene. CDR3 region: CASSRTGANVLTF. The CDR3 DNA follows: TGTGCCAGCAGCCGCACAGGGGCCAACGTCCTGACTTTC.

Remarks on this clone: Without the conserved terminal phenylalanine or tryptophan, this CDR3 likely stems from a read error. The limits of the CDR3 on the DNA are not certain, so only TCRdb's listed CDR3 is given. The chain joins TRBV6-4 to TRBJ1-2. The CDR3 numbers 9 amino acids, ends counted. From germline, CDR1 is MRHNA and CDR2 SNTAGT. The CDR3 spells CASSDSGVA.

V usage is TRBV5-1 and J usage is TRBJ2-2; D unresolved. Germline loops: CDR1 SGHRS, CDR2 YFSETQ. The CDR3 consists of 16 residues. V dropped 3 bases and J dropped 5 bases, with 17 bases sitting between them. Written as DNA, the CDR3 is TGCGCCAGCAGCTCGGGCCGTCGGACGGCTACCGGGGAGCTGTTTTTT. Amino acids: CASSSGRRTATGELFF.

The CDR3, as DNA: TGTGCCAGCTCACCACCGAGGGGACTAGCGGAGCAGAGAGGCAACGAGCAGTACTTC. It encodes CASSPPRGLAEQRGNEQYF. The chain couples TRBV18 to TRBJ2-7; 11 bases agree with TRBD2. Germline assignment: CDR1 KGHSH and CDR2 LQKENI. V shed 0 bases, J shed 5 bases, and the junction held 15 bases outside the gene matches. The CDR3 is made up of 19 amino acids.

This chain links TRBV6-1 with TRBJ2-7; TRBD2 matches 13 bases. The germline V gene has CDR1 MNHNS and CDR2 SASEGT. The V gene end was trimmed by 4 bases and the J gene end by 4 bases; junction bases not matched to a gene: 10. The CDR3 is 17 amino acids. DNA for the CDR3: TGTGCCAGCAGTGTAGCAACTAGCGGGAGGGGGCAATACGAGCAGTACTTC. It yields the protein CASSVATSGRGQYEQYF.

The rearrangement links TRBV19 to TRBJ1-6; tentative D call: TRBD1 (5 bases). This CDR3 is built from 16 residues. CDR1 is LNHDA and CDR2 is SQIVND in the germline V gene (reference sequence). Trimming left V 6 bases short and J 7 bases short, with 19 bases between. The CDR3 reads CASSTGTIDVNSPLHF. CDR3 DNA sequence: TGTGCCAGTAGCACCGGGACGATTGACGTCAATTCACCCCTCCACTTT. Full variable domain (missing parts from reference TRBV19 and TRBJ1-6): DGGITQSPKYLFRKEGQNVTLSCEQNLNHDAMYWYRQDPGQGLRLIYYSQIVNDFQKGDIAEGYSVSREKKESFPLTVTSAQKNPTAFYLCASSTGTIDVNSPLHFGNGTRLTVT.

The chain's CDR3 is CASNEVTPNYGYTF. As DNA, the CDR3 is TGTGCCAGCAACGAAGTGACACCTAACTATGGCTACACCTTC. V usage is TRBV28 and J usage is TRBJ1-2; D is undetermined. The CDR3 covers 14 residues. V was shortened by 7 bases and J by 0 bases, with 12 bases between the two germline ends. Germline loops: CDR1 MDHEN, CDR2 SYDVKM.

The CDR3 DNA reads TGCAGCGTTGGTTTTAAAGACTATGGCTACACCTTC. Translating it yields CSVGFKDYGYTF. The rearrangement joins TRBV29-1 to TRBJ1-2; D is unclear. The germline V and J ends were trimmed by 4 bases and 3 bases, with 9 bases remaining between them. This CDR3 region has 12 residues. Germline V CDR1 and CDR2: SQVTM, ANQGSEA.

The V and J genes are TRBV11-2 and TRBJ2-1; tentative D call: TRBD2 (6 bases). The V gene lost 0 bases and the J gene lost 6 bases, with 12 bases spanning the gap. Germline CDR1 SGHAT, CDR2 FQNNGV. The CDR3 covers 15 residues. The CDR3 bases are TGTGCCAGCAGCTTAGATTTGATGGGGGGCAATGAGCAGTTCTTC. Its protein product is CASSLDLMGGNEQFF.

This sequence joins TRBV30 and TRBJ1-2; D remains unclear. Germline V gene lookup returns CDR1 GTSNPN and CDR2 SVGIG (reference sequence). The V end was cut by 5 bases, the J end by 5 bases, with 12 bases between. The CDR3 has 12 amino acids. The CDR3 loop is CAWARDGYGYTF. The CDR3, as DNA: TGTGCCTGGGCTAGGGATGGGTATGGCTACACCTTC.

This clone was seen a single time. V is TRBV4-1 and J is TRBJ1-6; the match to TRBD1 covers 7 bases. CDR1 and CDR2 from the germline V gene are MGHRA and YSYEKL. The trim removed 0 bases at V and 2 bases at J, leaving 1 base unmatched. The CDR3 is 16 amino acids. The DNA of the CDR3 is TGCGCCAGCAGCCAAGAAGGGGGCCCCTATAATTCACCCCTCCACTTT. Encoded protein: CASSQEGGPYNSPLHF.

V and J are TRBV6-5 and TRBJ2-5; the D gene is possibly TRBD2 (5 bases). The germline V gene encodes CDR1 MNHEY and CDR2 SVGAGI. This CDR3 has 14 amino acids. V lost 6 bases and J lost 0, with 11 bases in between. The CDR3 reads CASRVGNDQETQYF. The CDR3 coding sequence is TGTGCCAGCAGGGTCGGGAACGACCAAGAGACCCAGTACTTC.

The CDR3 loop reads CASSSLSQGINEQYF. CDR3 sequence (DNA): TGTGCCAGCAGCTCTCTTTCACAGGGGATAAACGAGCAGTACTTC. The chain has TRBV11-2 and TRBJ2-7; TRBD1 matches at 7 bases. Germline trimming cut 4 bases from V and 5 bases from J; bases unmatched to any gene: 11. The CDR3 totals 15 residues. Germline CDR1 SGHAT, CDR2 FQNNGV.

V and J are TRBV5-1 and TRBJ1-3; TRBD1 is a possible D gene (5 bases). Germline V gene sequence: CDR1 SGHRS, CDR2 YFSETQ. The V end lost 0 bases, the J end lost 4 bases, and 11 bases lay between the germline ends. The CDR3 spans 15 residues. CDR3 amino acids: CASSLGGSVGNTIYF. CDR3 coding DNA: TGCGCCAGCAGCTTGGGGGGCTCTGTAGGAAACACCATATATTTT.